The rows below give T cell receptor beta chains drawn from one sample of a study of blood T cell repertoires in COVID-19. The table came from immunoSEQ multiplex PCR; TCRdb's copy has only in-frame clones and leaves some out. The table has roughly 320,000 clones, 86% seen once. Sequencing was done on a sample of PBMCs or T cells enriched from blood (not recorded which). Source of these receptors: a man aged 30 to 39 who had recovered from COVID-19. The CDR3 runs from the conserved cysteine through the conserved F or W. D genes are given only for firm matches. Some rows mark clone size as missing; the rest say once, few, many or name a class of expanded clone.

cdr3_aa cdr3_nt j_call clone_size d_call v_call
CASSLATANTGELFF TGTGCCAGCAGCTTAGCCACAGCGAACACCGGGGAGCTGTTTTTT TRBJ2-2 - - TRBV7-8
CASRQGYGYGYTF TGTGCCAGTAGACAGGGTTACGGGTATGGCTACACCTTC TRBJ1-2 - - TRBV19
CASSPQRAGETQYF TGTGCCAGCTCCCCTCAGAGGGCGGGAGAGACCCAGTACTTC TRBJ2-5 - - TRBV18
CASSQEWASWADTQYF TGTGCCAGCAGCCAAGAATGGGCTTCGTGGGCAGATACGCAGTATTTT TRBJ2-3 - - TRBV3-1/TRBV3-2
CASSVSGTGDTGELFF TGTGCCAGCAGCGTCAGTGGGACAGGGGACACCGGGGAGCTGTTTTTT TRBJ2-2 - TRBD1 TRBV9
CASSMAGQGFYNEQFF TGTGCCAGTAGTATGGCGGGACAGGGATTCTACAATGAGCAGTTCTTC TRBJ2-1 - TRBD1 TRBV19
CASRETSGSSYNEQFF TGTGCCAGCCGAGAGACTAGCGGGAGCTCCTACAATGAGCAGTTCTTC TRBJ2-1 - TRBD2 TRBV11-3
CASSFGAGDEKLFF TGTGCCAGCAGTTTCGGGGCGGGGGATGAAAAACTGTTTTTT TRBJ1-4 - - TRBV28
CASSDSTGGHQPQHF TGTGCCAGCAGTGACTCCACAGGGGGCCATCAGCCCCAGCATTTT TRBJ1-5 - TRBD1 TRBV25-1
CASSRLRLGAGTDTQYF TGTGCCAGCAGTCGCCTGCGGTTGGGGGCAGGCACAGATACGCAGTATTTT TRBJ2-3 once - TRBV27
CASSTPSGQGRGNEQFF TGTGCCAGTAGTACCCCCAGTGGACAGGGGAGGGGTAATGAGCAGTTCTTC TRBJ2-1 - TRBD1 TRBV19
CASQPPRGIATEAFF TGTGCCAGTCAACCCCCCCGGGGTATTGCCACTGAAGCTTTCTTT TRBJ1-1 once - TRBV28
CATSDSGVAYGYTF TGTGCCACCAGTGATTCAGGGGTCGCCTATGGCTACACCTTC TRBJ1-2 - - TRBV24-1
CASSPRTGFNEQFF TGTGCCAGCTCACCAAGGACAGGGTTCAATGAGCAGTTCTTC TRBJ2-1 few TRBD1 TRBV18
CASSPAGGRNYGYTF TGTGCCAGCAGTCCCGCGGGGGGGCGCAACTATGGCTACACCTTC TRBJ1-2 - - TRBV28
CASSIRSLTAGNTIYF TGTGCCAGCAGCATCCGATCGCTGACAGCTGGAAACACCATATATTTT TRBJ1-3 many - TRBV9
CASRTSGGASSEQFF TGTGCCAGCCGTACTAGCGGGGGGGCCTCTAGTGAGCAGTTCTTC TRBJ2-1 - TRBD2 TRBV28
CASSRDRRHPYEQYF TGTGCCAGCTCTCGGGACAGACGTCATCCTTACGAGCAGTACTTC TRBJ2-7 - TRBD1 TRBV6-5
CASNTANQPQHF TGTGCCAGCAATACAGCCAATCAGCCCCAGCATTTT TRBJ1-5 - - TRBV2
CSVAGQEQGIRETQYF TGCAGCGTTGCGGGGCAAGAACAGGGAATCCGGGAGACCCAGTACTTC TRBJ2-5 once - TRBV29-1
CATSPPVWDRGPDTQYF TGTGCCACCAGTCCCCCGGTTTGGGACAGGGGGCCAGATACGCAGTATTTT TRBJ2-3 - TRBD1 TRBV24-1
CASSEATGSGKPQHF TGTGCCAGCAGTGAAGCTACAGGGTCGGGGAAGCCCCAGCATTTT TRBJ1-5 - - TRBV6-1
CASSLGQASDGYTF TGTGCCAGCAGCTTGGGACAGGCCTCTGATGGCTACACCTTC TRBJ1-2 - TRBD1 TRBV7-8
CASSLPGVYEQYF TGTGCCAGCAGTTTGCCAGGGGTCTACGAGCAGTACTTC TRBJ2-7 - - TRBV28
CASSQVRDTGELFF TGTGCCAGCAGCCAAGTCCGGGACACCGGGGAGCTGTTTTTT TRBJ2-2 - - TRBV14
CASSARTGGDEQYF TGTGCCAGCAGCGCCCGGACAGGGGGCGACGAGCAGTACTTC TRBJ2-7 many TRBD1 TRBV11-3
CASSRRTGGRETQYF TGTGCCAGCAGCCGACGGACAGGGGGCCGGGAGACCCAGTACTTC TRBJ2-5 - TRBD1 TRBV14
CASSNRFNTDRGSDTQYF TGTGCCAGCAGCAATAGGTTTAATACAGATAGGGGGTCAGATACGCAGTATTTT TRBJ2-3 - - TRBV21-1
CASSLSPGTGSQPQHF TGTGCCAGCAGTTTAAGCCCCGGGACAGGGAGTCAGCCCCAGCATTTT TRBJ1-5 - TRBD1 TRBV7-2
CASSYLGAHQPQHF TGTGCCAGCAGTTATCTGGGGGCCCATCAGCCCCAGCATTTT TRBJ1-5 - - TRBV6-5
CASSLYLGAPTEAFF TGTGCCAGCAGCCTGTACTTGGGGGCCCCCACTGAAGCTTTCTTT TRBJ1-1 - - TRBV2
CASSPGLAGGGFGEQYF TGTGCCAGCTCACCAGGGTTGGCAGGGGGCGGTTTCGGCGAGCAGTACTTC TRBJ2-7 - TRBD1 TRBV18
CASSVSLIYGYTF TGCGCCAGCAGTGTATCCCTAATCTATGGCTACACCTTC TRBJ1-2 once - TRBV10-1
CASSHQGSYNSPLHF TGCGCCAGCAGCCATCAGGGATCCTATAATTCACCCCTCCACTTT TRBJ1-6 - - TRBV4-1
CASSPSGTGVDYGYTF TGTGCCAGCTCACCAAGCGGGACAGGGGTCGACTATGGCTACACCTTC TRBJ1-2 once TRBD1 TRBV18
CASSGQGGEQYF TGTGCCAGCTCAGGGCAGGGGGGCGAGCAGTACTTC TRBJ2-7 - - TRBV18
CASSSPLGVVGDTEAFF TGCGCCAGCAGCTCTCCTCTAGGCGTAGTCGGGGACACTGAAGCTTTCTTT TRBJ1-1 - - TRBV5-1
CASSPNYEQYF TGTGCCAGCAGCCCCAATTACGAGCAGTACTTC TRBJ2-7 - - TRBV2
CASSWDRGHGANVLTF TGTGCCAGCAGTTGGGACAGGGGGCATGGGGCCAACGTCCTGACTTTC TRBJ2-6 - TRBD1 TRBV6-5
CASSLWGRTGGYHEQYF TGCGCCAGCAGCTTGTGGGGGAGGACAGGGGGCTACCACGAGCAGTACTTC TRBJ2-7 - TRBD1 TRBV5-1
CASSPSGPGNTIYF TGTGCCAGCTCACCAAGCGGGCCTGGAAACACCATATATTTT TRBJ1-3 - - TRBV18
CASRAGWGTNTEAFF TGTGCCAGTAGGGCGGGGTGGGGGACGAACACTGAAGCTTTCTTT TRBJ1-1 - - TRBV19
CASSQTGIFYGYTF TGCGCCAGCAGCCAGACCGGGATTTTCTATGGCTACACCTTC TRBJ1-2 - - TRBV4-1
CASSPGFGTGVAGQYF TGCGCCAGCAGCCCCGGATTCGGGACAGGGGTAGCTGGGCAGTACTTC TRBJ2-7 - TRBD1 TRBV5-1
CASSDSGGYTF TGTGCCAGCAGTGATTCAGGAGGCTACACCTTC TRBJ1-2 - - TRBV6-4